The rows below give T cell receptor beta chains drawn from one sample of a study of cytomegalovirus exposure and HLA in healthy donors. TCRdb keeps only in-frame clones here, not all; method: immunoSEQ multiplex PCR. The listing contains some 33,000 clones. Sequenced sample: PBMCs. These receptors came from a female donor in good health and CMV-seronegative. Both conserved end residues are part of each CDR3. The D gene is left open where the match is weak.

>TRBD1|16|TRBV7-8|TRBJ2-1
TGTGCCAGCAGCTTCTCCGGGACAGGGGTCTACAATGAGCAGTTCTTC
CASSFSGTGVYNEQFF
>-|14|TRBV5-1|TRBJ1-2
TGCGCCAGCAGCTTGGGAGACACTCCTTATGGCTACACCTTC
CASSLGDTPYGYTF
>TRBD1|15|TRBV11-2|TRBJ1-2
TGTGCCAGCAGCCTGACGACAGGGGGCGACTATGGCTACACCTTC
CASSLTTGGDYGYTF
>-|14|TRBV5-6|TRBJ1-3
TGTGCCAGCAGCCTCCCCAGCTCTGGAAACACCATATATTTT
CASSLPSSGNTIYF
>TRBD2|15|TRBV7-8|TRBJ2-1
TGTGCCAGCAGCTTCTTAGCGGGGAGGGGGAATGAGCAGTTCTTC
CASSFLAGRGNEQFF
>-|15|TRBV6-5|TRBJ2-7
TGTGCCAGCAGTTACTCGCTGACAGGCCCCTACGAGCAGTACTTC
CASSYSLTGPYEQYF
>TRBD1|17|TRBV4-1|TRBJ2-7
TGCGCCAGCAGCCAAGTTCTGACCGGGACAGGGGCCTACGAGCAGTACTTC
CASSQVLTGTGAYEQYF
>TRBD1|16|TRBV7-6|TRBJ2-7
TGTGCCAGCAGCTCCGGGACAGGGGTGTGGTCCTACGAGCAGTACTTC
CASSSGTGVWSYEQYF
>-|14|TRBV25-1|TRBJ1-2
TGTGCCAGCAGTGAAATGGCATCCTCCTATGGCTACACCTTC
CASSEMASSYGYTF
>TRBD1|15|TRBV29-1|TRBJ2-5
TGCAGCGTCCGGGGCCGACAGGGGGTCCAAGAGACCCAGTACTTC
CSVRGRQGVQETQYF
>-|17|TRBV7-8|TRBJ2-4
TGTGCCAGCAGCTCCCCCAATGGGCTGCTAGCCAAAAACATTCAGTACTTC
CASSSPNGLLAKNIQYF
>TRBD1|13|TRBV5-6|TRBJ1-1
TGTGCCAGCAGCTACGGACAGGGCCCTGAAGCTTTCTTT
CASSYGQGPEAFF
>TRBD1|14|TRBV5-4|TRBJ2-5
TGTGCCAGCAGCTCCGGACAGGCCAAAGAGACCCAGTACTTC
CASSSGQAKETQYF
>TRBD1|14|TRBV19|TRBJ1-6
TGTGCCAGTAGTATCGGGACAGATAATTCACCCCTCCACTTT
CASSIGTDNSPLHF
>-|13|TRBV9|TRBJ2-3
TGTGCCAGCAGCCAGGAGGGCACAGATACGCAGTATTTT
CASSQEGTDTQYF
>-|13|TRBV6-4|TRBJ2-1
TGTGCCAGCAGTGGGGACAACTACAATGAGCAGTTCTTC
CASSGDNYNEQFF
>-|11|TRBV7-9|TRBJ1-1
TGTGCCAGCAGTTCAGGGGATGGGGCTTTCTTT
CASSSGDGAFF
>-|15|TRBV7-2|TRBJ2-3
TGTGCCAGCAGCTTAGGCGGGGCGCTCACAGATACGCAGTATTTT
CASSLGGALTDTQYF
>TRBD1|16|TRBV28|TRBJ2-5
TGTGCCAGCAGTTCCAGGACAGGAGAGAGCCAAGAGACCCAGTACTTC
CASSSRTGESQETQYF
>-|12|TRBV28|TRBJ1-2
TGTGCCAGCAGCCCGGGTCCTTATGGCTACACCTTC
CASSPGPYGYTF
>-|12|TRBV18|TRBJ2-3
TGTGCCAGCTCACCATACACAGATACGCAGTATTTT
CASSPYTDTQYF
>-|18|TRBV10-2|TRBJ1-4
TGCGCCAGCAGTGACTTGGGGACTCACTTTGCAACTAATGAAAAACTGTTTTTT
CASSDLGTHFATNEKLFF
>TRBD1|16|TRBV5-1|TRBJ2-3
TGCGCCAGCAGCTTGGCCGAGGGGGCGCACACAGATACGCAGTATTTT
CASSLAEGAHTDTQYF
>-|13|TRBV2|TRBJ1-4
TGTGCCAGCAGCGAACAGGGTCGGGAAAAACTGTTTTTT
CASSEQGREKLFF
>-|12|TRBV15|TRBJ2-7
TGTGCCACCAGCGGACAGACCTACGAGCAGTACTTC
CATSGQTYEQYF
>TRBD2|15|TRBV7-3|TRBJ2-2
TGTGCCAGCAGCTTGACTAGCGGGGGGGACGGGGAGCTGTTTTTT
CASSLTSGGDGELFF
>TRBD1|15|TRBV2|TRBJ1-5
TGTGCCAGCAGCGGGACAGTAATTAGCAATCAGCCCCAGCATTTT
CASSGTVISNQPQHF
>TRBD2|18|TRBV5-1|TRBJ2-1
TGCGCCAGCAGCTCTAGCGGGGGGGTCAAACTAACCTACAATGAGCAGTTCTTC
CASSSSGGVKLTYNEQFF
>-|15|TRBV19|TRBJ1-4
TGTGCCAGTAGTAGCTCGACAAGAGCTAATGAAAAACTGTTTTTT
CASSSSTRANEKLFF
>TRBD1|16|TRBV10-3|TRBJ2-3
TGTGCCATCAGTGAGCTACCCGGGACAGGGGCAGATACGCAGTATTTT
CAISELPGTGADTQYF
>-|17|TRBV4-2|TRBJ1-6
TGTGCCAGCAGCCAAGAGTACAGGAGTACGTATAATTCACCCCTCCACTTT
CASSQEYRSTYNSPLHF
>TRBD1|13|TRBV13|TRBJ1-2
TGTGCCAGCCGGGACAGACCTAACTATGGCTACACCTTC
CASRDRPNYGYTF
>-|17|TRBV5-4|TRBJ2-2
TGTGCCAGCAGCTTAAATGTGGCCCGTCCGAACACCGGGGAGCTGTTTTTT
CASSLNVARPNTGELFF
>-|13|TRBV7-7|TRBJ1-1
TGTGCCAGCAGCCGAAACCTATACACTGAAGCTTTCTTT
CASSRNLYTEAFF
>TRBD1|15|TRBV4-2|TRBJ1-1
TGTGCCAGCAGCCACGGGACAGGGCAGAACACTGAAGCTTTCTTT
CASSHGTGQNTEAFF
>TRBD2|14|TRBV5-1|TRBJ2-1
TGCGCGGGGTCAGCGGGGGACTCCTACAATGAGCAGTTCTTC
CAGSAGDSYNEQFF
>-|14|TRBV25-1|TRBJ1-4
TGTGCCAGCAGCCACGGGACTCGCGGGGGAAAACTGTTTTTT
CASSHGTRGGKLFF
>TRBD2|16|TRBV7-2|TRBJ2-3
TGTGCCAGCAGCTTAGGACTAGCGGGGACCACAGATACGCAGTATTTT
CASSLGLAGTTDTQYF
>-|11|TRBV9|TRBJ2-3
TGTGCCAGCAGCCAGACAGATACGCAGTATTTT
CASSQTDTQYF
>TRBD1|13|TRBV10-3|TRBJ2-2
TGTGCCATCACCGGGACAGGGGACGGGGAGCTGTTTTTT
CAITGTGDGELFF